The 31 T cell receptor beta chains below come from one sample, sequenced in a study of control samples from healthy donors and cancer patients (dated by TCRdb to between 2020 and 2021). Receptors were amplified or captured by the immunoSEQ multiplex PCR assay. The source is immuneACCESS, and TCRdb retained only in-frame sequences with V and J called. Part of the clones is not carried over; for the studies checked, unresolved V genes explain less than half of this, and the remainder is unexplained. The sample contains 97,000 or so clones, 92% of them found a single time. The ten largest clones capture 2% to 2.5% of the sample. Sequenced input: blood. The receptors originated from a woman aged 18-30 years in good health.

J is TRBJ2-3 and V is TRBV10-3; D gene ambiguous. The germline V and J ends were trimmed by 4 bases and 6 bases, with 11 bases remaining between them. Germline loops: CDR1 ENHRY, CDR2 SYGVKD. This CDR3 contains 13 residues. For the CDR3, the DNA is TGTGCCATCAGTGCAGTAAGGGTGGATACGCAGTATTTT. This encodes CAISAVRVDTQYF.

For the CDR3, the DNA is TGTGCCAGCTCACCACCGGGACAAATTAACACTGAAGCTTTCTTT. Its protein product is CASSPPGQINTEAFF. V and J are TRBV18 and TRBJ1-1; TRBD1 is a possible D gene (6 bases). Germline assignment: CDR1 KGHSH and CDR2 LQKENI. Trimming took 0 bases from V and 2 from J, leaving 10 bases between them. There are 15 residues in the CDR3.

This chain joins TRBV2 and TRBJ1-1; tentative D call: TRBD1 (6 bases). Trimming took 6 bases from V and 11 from J, leaving 28 bases between them. This CDR3 contains 16 residues. The germline gives CDR1 SNHLY, CDR2 FYNNEI. DNA for the CDR3: TGTGCCAGCAGCGACACCGAGGACAGTCCTGGGACCGTGGCTTTCTTT. It yields the protein CASSDTEDSPGTVAFF. Looking up the rest from reference TRBV2 and TRBJ1-1 gives the full variable domain: EPEVTQTPSHQVTQMGQEVILRCVPISNHLYFYWYRQILGQKVEFLVSFYNNEISEKSEIFDDQFSVERPDGSNFTLKIRSTKLEDSAMYFCASSDTEDSPGTVAFFGQGTRLTVV.

This clone was seen a single time. V is TRBV7-2 and J is TRBJ2-1; 7 bases align to TRBD1. The CDR3 spans 15 residues. Germline V gene data show CDR1 as SGHTA and CDR2 as FQGNSA. Trimming took 7 bases from V and 0 from J; bases not matched to a gene: 6. This chain's CDR3 is CASTRDRGSYNEQFF. CDR3 sequence (DNA): TGTGCCAGCACCCGGGACAGAGGCTCCTACAATGAGCAGTTCTTC.

Only one count was recorded for this clone. V usage is TRBV11-3 and J usage is TRBJ2-2; D gene uncertain. Germline V gene data show CDR1 as SGHNT and CDR2 as YENEEA. The V gene lost 5 bases and the J gene lost 6 bases, with 7 bases spanning the gap. The CDR3 is made up of 12 amino acids. CDR3 sequence (DNA): TGTGCCAGCAGCCGGTCACCCGGGGAGCTGTTTTTT. As protein: CASSRSPGELFF.

This chain uses TRBV11-2 with TRBJ2-7; 9 bases line up with TRBD2. CDR1 is SGHAT, CDR2 FQNNGV, per germline. The CDR3 covers 14 residues. J lost 6 bases, V lost 4 bases, and 7 bases had no gene match. The CDR3 here is CASSSTSGRFEQYF. CDR3 in DNA: TGTGCCAGCAGCTCGACTAGCGGAAGGTTCGAGCAGTACTTC.

The chain has TRBV7-4 and TRBJ2-7; 8 bases map to TRBD1. Unmatched junction bases numbered 9, after V lost 1 base and J lost 1 base. The CDR3 loop spans 17 amino acids. Germline V gene sequence: CDR1 SGHVT, CDR2 SQSDAQ. The CDR3 loop is CASSLEKDRVKSYEQYF. In DNA, the CDR3 is TGTGCCAGCAGCTTAGAGAAGGACAGGGTGAAGTCCTACGAGCAGTACTTC.

The V and J genes are TRBV4-2 and TRBJ2-3; weak D call: TRBD2 (5 bases). V was cut by 1 base and J by 0 bases, with 8 bases left in between. Germline-derived CDR1 and CDR2 are LGHNA and YNFKEQ. The CDR3 has 15 residues. The DNA of the CDR3 is TGTGCCAGCAGCCAAGTCGGGGAAAGCACAGATACGCAGTATTTT. It translates to CASSQVGESTDTQYF.

The V and J genes are TRBV10-1 and TRBJ2-3; the D gene is possibly TRBD1 (7 bases). V lost 0 bases and J lost 6, with 13 bases in between. Germline loops: CDR1 WNHNN, CDR2 SYGVQD (reference sequence). The CDR3 is 15 residues long. The CDR3 region is CASSESGAGGDTQYF. For the CDR3, the DNA is TGCGCCAGCAGTGAGTCGGGTGCAGGGGGGGATACGCAGTATTTT.

This chain connects TRBV11-3 to TRBJ2-1; D is undetermined. Between the trimmed V and J ends, which lost 1 base and 3 bases, there was a span of 7 bases. From germline, CDR1 is SGHNT and CDR2 YENEEA. The CDR3 sequence is 14 residues long. In nucleotides, the CDR3 is TGTGCCAGCAGCTTAGGTAATAGCTACAATGAGCAGTTCTTC. This gives the protein CASSLGNSYNEQFF.

The chain uses TRBV6-5 and TRBJ1-1; the D gene is possibly TRBD1 (6 bases). The V gene's germline CDR1 is MNHEY and CDR2 SVGAGI. The CDR3 sequence is 15 residues long. Trimming cost V 6 bases and J 0 bases, with 14 bases left between them. The CDR3 bases are TGTGCCAGCAGGGGCAAGGGGGGCATGAACACTGAAGCTTTCTTT. Translation gives CASRGKGGMNTEAFF.

The chain carries TRBV19 and TRBJ2-7, with 10 bases fitting TRBD2. CDR3 size: 14 residues. V gave up 5 bases and J gave up 5 bases; unmatched junction bases: 6. Germline V gene sequence: CDR1 LNHDA, CDR2 SQIVND (reference sequence). CDR3 amino acids: CASSHSGRANEQYF. The CDR3 DNA reads as TGTGCCAGTAGTCACAGCGGGAGGGCCAACGAGCAGTACTTC. Looking up the rest from reference TRBV19 and TRBJ2-7 gives the full variable domain: DGGITQSPKYLFRKEGQNVTLSCEQNLNHDAMYWYRQDPGQGLRLIYYSQIVNDFQKGDIAEGYSVSREKKESFPLTVTSAQKNPTAFYLCASSHSGRANEQYFGPGTRLTVT.

The V and J genes are TRBV18 and TRBJ2-3; D is uncertain. There are 15 residues in the CDR3. In germline, CDR1 is KGHSH, CDR2 LQKENI. V gave up 5 bases and J gave up 0 bases, with 12 bases separating them. The CDR3 spells CASSSGVSSTDTQYF. The CDR3 nucleotides read TGTGCCAGCTCATCCGGTGTTTCTAGCACAGATACGCAGTATTTT. The full variable domain, in which reference TRBV18 and TRBJ2-3 provide the parts outside the CDR3, is NAGVMQNPRHLVRRRGQEARLRCSPMKGHSHVYWYRQLPEEGLKFMVYLQKENIIDESGMPKERFSAEFPKEGPSILRIQQVVRGDSAAYFCASSSGVSSTDTQYFGPGTRLTVL.

CDR3 region: CASSFGTGRSETQYF. As DNA, the CDR3 is TGTGCCAGCAGTTTTGGGACAGGGAGGTCAGAGACCCAGTACTTC. This chain uses TRBV27 with TRBJ2-5; 9 bases match TRBD1. The trim removed 3 bases at V and 4 bases at J, leaving 6 bases unmatched. The CDR3 has 15 amino acids. Per germline, CDR1 MNHEY and CDR2 SMNVEV (reference sequence).

The J gene is TRBJ2-2, the V gene TRBV6-2 or TRBV6-3; possible D gene TRBD1, 5 bases. This CDR3 is 14 amino acids long. Germline CDR1 is MNHEY and CDR2 is SVGEGT. V lost 6 bases and J 6 bases, leaving 14 bases between the germline ends. The CDR3 loop reads CASSHAGKSGELFF. The CDR3, as DNA: TGTGCCAGCAGCCACGCAGGGAAGTCCGGGGAGCTGTTTTTT.

This clone was picked up one time. This chain uses TRBV21-1 with TRBJ1-5; the table's D call TRBD1 went unverified against the DNA. TRBV21-1 is a documented pseudogene. This CDR3 comprises 16 residues. For the CDR3, the DNA is TGTGCCAGCAGCAGGTCGGGACAGGAATTGGATCAGCCCCAGCATTTT. It specifies CASSRSGQELDQPQHF.

The chain recombines TRBV6-1 with TRBJ2-5; 9 nucleotides align to TRBD2. The germline CDR1 and CDR2 sequences are MNHNS and SASEGT. The CDR3 is 15 residues long. The trim removed 2 bases at V and 7 bases at J, leaving 8 bases unmatched. The CDR3 DNA follows: TGTGCCAGCAGTGAACTGGGTAGCGGGGGTGGGACCCAGTACTTC. This encodes CASSELGSGGGTQYF.

V gene TRBV7-8 combines with J gene TRBJ2-5; no firm D call. Trimming cost V 1 base and J 0 bases, with 6 bases left between them. This CDR3 has 14 amino acids. Germline V lookup: CDR1 SGHVS, CDR2 FQNEAQ. The CDR3: CASSLGHNQETQYF. The CDR3 coding sequence is TGTGCCAGCAGCTTAGGACATAACCAAGAGACCCAGTACTTC.

This chain links TRBV27 with TRBJ2-3, with TRBD2 matching over 10 bases. Germline V gives CDR1 MNHEY, CDR2 SMNVEV (reference sequence). V shed 2 bases and J 5 bases; nucleotides not matched to a gene: 10. The CDR3 is 17 amino acids. Here the CDR3 DNA reads TGTGCCAGCAGTTTAGACCTAGCGGGGGCCCTCGAAGATACGCAGTATTTT. Translation: CASSLDLAGALEDTQYF.

The chain combines TRBV19 with TRBJ2-7, with TRBD1 matching over 7 bases. Germline V gives CDR1 LNHDA, CDR2 SQIVND (reference sequence). The CDR3 contains 14 residues. Unmatched junction bases numbered 11, after V lost 6 bases and J lost 6 bases. CDR3 region: CASSPPGQRGEQYF. CDR3 in DNA: TGTGCCAGTAGCCCGCCGGGACAGAGAGGCGAGCAGTACTTC.

The chain carries TRBV10-3 and TRBJ2-7, with 10 bases fitting TRBD2. The ends lost 2 bases at V and 0 bases at J; junction bases unmatched: 10. This CDR3 contains 18 residues. Germline lookup yields CDR1 ENHRY and CDR2 SYGVKD. CDR3 residues: CAISEMPGLAMDSYEQYF. CDR3 in DNA: TGTGCCATCAGTGAGATGCCGGGACTAGCGATGGACTCCTACGAGCAGTACTTC.

V usage is TRBV6-5 and J usage is TRBJ2-3; the D gene is possibly TRBD1 (6 bases). Looked up from germline, CDR1 is MNHEY and CDR2 is SVGAGI. Trimming removed 7 bases from V and 1 base from J, with 15 bases in between. The CDR3 spans 15 residues. This CDR3 is CASTSYRQGTDTQYF. CDR3 bases: TGTGCCAGCACCTCTTACAGACAGGGCACAGATACGCAGTATTTT.

The rearrangement links TRBV9 to TRBJ2-7; 9 nucleotides match TRBD2. Germline trimming cut 0 bases from V and 5 bases from J; bases unmatched to any gene: 6. This CDR3 comprises 15 residues. The V gene's germline CDR1 is SGDLS and CDR2 YYNGEE. CDR3 sequence reads: CASSVGLAVGDEQYF. Written as DNA, the CDR3 is TGTGCCAGCAGCGTAGGACTAGCGGTGGGGGACGAGCAGTACTTC.

The gene calls are TRBV21-1 and TRBJ1-1. TRBV21-1 is designated a pseudogene. The CDR3 length is 14 residues. The DNA for the CDR3 is TGTGCCCAAGGGGGGAAAGAGGCGAACACTGAAGCTTTCTTT. Translating gives CAQGGKEANTEAFF.

The chain recombines TRBV3-1 (or the pseudogene TRBV3-2) with TRBJ2-1; 12 positions agree with TRBD2. With 4 bases clipped from V and 1 base from J, the junction kept 5 bases outside the gene matches. CDR1 LGHDT and CDR2 YNNKEL come from the germline V gene (reference sequence). This CDR3 is 17 amino acids long. The CDR3 nucleotides read TGTGCCAGCAGCCCTCTAGCGGGGGGGACATCCTACAATGAGCAGTTCTTC. It codes for CASSPLAGGTSYNEQFF.

This chain uses TRBV28 with TRBJ2-1, with D perhaps TRBD1 (7 bases). Trimming removed 5 bases from V and 5 bases from J, with 13 bases in between. Germline CDR1 reads MDHEN; CDR2 reads SYDVKM. The CDR3 totals 14 residues. The CDR3 DNA follows: TGTGCCAGCAGTCGGAGGGGGCGAGACAATGAGCAGTTCTTC. This encodes CASSRRGRDNEQFF. Based on the CDR3 plus reference TRBV28 and TRBJ2-1, the full variable domain is DVKVTQSSRYLVKRTGEKVFLECVQDMDHENMFWYRQDPGLGLRLIYFSYDVKMKEKGDIPEGYSVSREKKERFSLILESASTNQTSMYLCASSRRGRDNEQFFGPGTRLTVL.

The chain employs TRBV5-6 and TRBJ1-6; 10 positions agree with TRBD1. Germline V gene sequence: CDR1 SGHDT, CDR2 YYEEEE. This CDR3 contains 16 residues. V lost 3 bases, J lost 10 bases, and 10 bases stayed unmatched. CDR3 sequence (DNA): TGTGCCAGCAGCTGGGGAGGGACAGGGGTAGAGTCACCCCTCCACTTT. Protein sequence: CASSWGGTGVESPLHF.

This chain uses TRBV2 with TRBJ2-1; D not certain. The CDR3 runs to 13 residues. With 5 bases removed from V and 6 bases from J, the gap between germline ends came to 11 bases. In germline, CDR1 is SNHLY, CDR2 FYNNEI. The DNA of the CDR3 is TGTGCCAGCAGTCCCCGAGAGCTCAATGAGCAGTTCTTC. Translation gives CASSPRELNEQFF.

The V call is TRBV24-1, the J call TRBJ2-3, with D unclear. The length of the CDR3 is 13 residues. Germline lookup yields CDR1 KGHDR and CDR2 SFDVKD. Trimming removed 5 bases from V and 2 bases from J, with 7 bases in between. The chain's CDR3 is CATSGQTTDTQYF. CDR3 coding DNA: TGTGCCACCAGTGGCCAGACCACAGATACGCAGTATTTT.

The rearrangement uses TRBV5-1 and TRBJ1-1; D remains unclear. V dropped 7 bases and J dropped 0 bases, with 10 bases sitting between them. The CDR3 length is 13 residues. CDR1 and CDR2 (germline): SGHRS, YFSETQ. The CDR3 DNA is TGCGCCAGCGGCCTGAGACTGAACACTGAAGCTTTCTTT. Translating gives CASGLRLNTEAFF.

This chain links TRBV27 with TRBJ2-7; 7 bases line up with TRBD2. Germline CDR1 and CDR2: MNHEY and SMNVEV (reference sequence). With V trimmed by 8 bases and J by 1 base, 5 bases remained unmatched. This CDR3 contains 13 residues. CDR3 region: CASGEGISYEQYF. The CDR3 nucleotides are TGTGCCAGCGGGGAGGGAATTTCCTACGAGCAGTACTTC.